Each of the 27 T cell receptor beta chains below was sequenced from the same sample in a study of metastatic and nonmetastatic thyroid tumors. TCRdb redid the clone calls on the PCR reads using MiXCR. Of 65,000 or so clones in the sample, roughly 4% were seen once. No patient received treatment before thyroid surgery. Sequencing was performed on blood. The receptors stem from a female donor with papillary thyroid cancer or a benign thyroid nodule (not recorded which). Some clones in this sample may be carry-over from other donors' samples.

This clone was seen repeatedly, ten times or more. This chain links TRBV11-2 with TRBJ2-2; D may be TRBD2 (5 bases). The germline V gene encodes CDR1 SGHAT and CDR2 FQNNGV. The CDR3 sequence is 13 residues long. The V gene lost 5 bases and the J gene lost 4 bases, with 8 bases spanning the gap. DNA of the CDR3: TGTGCCAGCAGCCCGCGGGTCACCGGGGAGCTGTTTTTT. This translates into CASSPRVTGELFF.

There are a few counts of this clone. This chain joins TRBV27 and TRBJ1-2; 7 nucleotides agree with TRBD1. V was clipped by 4 bases and J by 4 bases; unmatched bases: 6. Germline V gene sequence: CDR1 MNHEY, CDR2 SMNVEV (reference sequence). The CDR3 totals 14 residues. The DNA of the CDR3 is TGTGCCAGCAGTTCCTCCGGGACAGCCTATGGCTACACCTTC. Translated, it gives CASSSSGTAYGYTF.

This clone has ten or more counts. The V and J genes are TRBV2 and TRBJ1-1; D possibly corresponds to TRBD1 (6 bases). Germline V gene data show CDR1 as SNHLY and CDR2 as FYNNEI. The V end lost 6 bases, the J end lost 4 bases, and 18 bases lay between the germline ends. This CDR3 has 15 amino acids. This chain's CDR3 is CASRLQGSVGTEAFF. The CDR3 bases are TGTGCCAGCAGGTTACAGGGAAGCGTGGGCACTGAAGCTTTCTTT. The full variable domain, its missing parts supplied by reference TRBV2 and TRBJ1-1, is EPEVTQTPSHQVTQMGQEVILRCVPISNHLYFYWYRQILGQKVEFLVSFYNNEISEKSEIFDDQFSVERPDGSNFTLKIRSTKLEDSAMYFCASRLQGSVGTEAFFGQGTRLTVV.

This clone was observed many times. A much larger clone differs by one base, so this may be a read error. This chain links TRBV7-3 with TRBJ2-1, with a possible D match to TRBD2 (5 bases). This CDR3 comprises 15 residues. V gave up 5 bases and J gave up 8 bases, with 19 bases separating them. Germline V gene sequence: CDR1 SGHTA, CDR2 FQGTGA. CDR3 bases: TGTGCCAGCAGCCACTTAGGGAGTCAGGTCCATGAGCAGTTCTTC. Translated, it gives CASSHLGSQVHEQFF.

This clone showed up many times. The CDR3 reads CASSQTGTASSYEQYF. The CDR3 region has the DNA TGTGCCAGCAGCCAAACTGGGACGGCCTCTTCCTACGAGCAGTACTTC. The genes are TRBV3-1 and TRBJ2-7; TRBD1 or TRBD2 may be the D gene (5 bases each). Per the germline V gene, CDR1 is LGHDT and CDR2 is YNNKEL (reference sequence). This CDR3 comprises 16 residues. The V gene lost 2 bases and the J gene lost 1 base, with 15 bases spanning the gap.

This clone was detected ten times or more. The rearrangement links TRBV2 to TRBJ1-1, with TRBD1 matching over 10 bases. This CDR3 contains 14 residues. The V gene end was trimmed by 7 bases and the J gene end by 2 bases; junction bases not matched to a gene: 4. Germline V gives CDR1 SNHLY, CDR2 FYNNEI. CDR3 residues: CASIRQGANTEAFF. The CDR3 DNA reads TGTGCCAGCATTAGACAGGGGGCCAACACTGAAGCTTTCTTT.

This clone was detected ten times or more. This rearrangement joins TRBV11-2 to TRBJ1-1, with D possibly matching TRBD1 (6 bases). The CDR3 runs to 21 residues. Germline V gives CDR1 SGHAT, CDR2 FQNNGV. V was trimmed by 3 bases and J by 0 bases, leaving 29 bases between them. In DNA, the CDR3 is TGTGCCAGCAGCTTTGGTTGGCGGGTGGGGGACAACAGGTCTATGAACACTGAAGCTTTCTTT. As protein: CASSFGWRVGDNRSMNTEAFF.

This clone was observed at least ten times. The chain links TRBV6-1 to TRBJ1-5; maybe TRBD1 (5 bases). The V gene lost 5 bases and the J gene lost 0 bases, with 14 bases spanning the gap. CDR3 length: 16 residues. Looked up from germline, CDR1 is MNHNS and CDR2 is SASEGT. The CDR3 reads CASSPRGHHSNQPQHF. The CDR3, as DNA: TGTGCCAGCAGTCCACGCGGACACCATAGCAATCAGCCCCAGCATTTT.

This clone was counted at least ten times. The genes are TRBV12-3 or TRBV12-4 and TRBJ2-1; D not certain. Trimming cost V 3 bases and J 8 bases, with 8 bases left between them. The CDR3 is 12 residues long. As DNA, the CDR3 is TGTGCCAGCAGTTTTTACGGTCATGAGCAGTTCTTC. Residues: CASSFYGHEQFF.

This clone was observed many times. This chain joins TRBV3-1 and TRBJ2-5; TRBD2 matches at 15 bases. The CDR3 sequence is 16 residues long. The ends lost 3 bases at V and 5 bases at J; junction bases unmatched: 4. CDR1 and CDR2 (germline): LGHDT, YNNKEL (reference sequence). This CDR3 reads CASSHTGTSGRETQYF. DNA for the CDR3: TGTGCCAGCAGCCACACCGGGACTAGCGGGAGGGAGACCCAGTACTTC.

This clone was recorded many times. The rearrangement links TRBV11-2 to TRBJ2-4, with a tentative D call TRBD2 (5 bases). The CDR3 covers 17 residues. Germline V gives CDR1 SGHAT, CDR2 FQNNGV. V lost 1 base and J 0 bases, leaving 13 bases between the germline ends. In DNA, the CDR3 is TGTGCCAGCAGCTTAGGCGGACTCCAAAAAGCCAAAAACATTCAGTACTTC. It encodes CASSLGGLQKAKNIQYF.

About this clone itself: A read error may explain this, as a much larger clone is one base away. The chain's CDR3 is CASSLVGDNSLGGAQHF. CDR3 sequence (DNA): TGTGCCAGCAGTTTAGTTGGAGACAACTCCTTAGGGGGGGCCCAGCATTTT. The chain has TRBV12-3 or TRBV12-4 and TRBJ1-5; TRBD1 might be the D (6 bases). With 1 base removed from V and 11 bases from J, the gap between germline ends came to 24 bases. The CDR3 length is 17 residues.

In regard to this clone: A read error is possible here, since a much larger clone lies one base away. The V call is TRBV5-1, the J call TRBJ2-5, with D unresolved. Germline lookup yields CDR1 SGHRS and CDR2 YFSETQ. There are 15 residues in the CDR3. The V and J ends lost 3 bases and 2 bases respectively, with 14 bases between them. The CDR3 here is CASSSYSGRQETQYF. The CDR3 DNA is TGCGCCAGCAGCTCTTACAGTGGGCGACAAGAGACCCAGTACTTC.

This rearrangement joins TRBV5-5 to TRBJ2-4, with D maybe TRBD1 (5 bases). Germline V gene sequence: CDR1 SGHKS, CDR2 YYEKEE (reference sequence). This CDR3 has 13 amino acids. V was cut by 4 bases and J by 9 bases, with 14 bases left in between. The CDR3 reads CASSPHRQGIQYF. The CDR3 DNA reads TGTGCCAGCAGCCCGCACAGGCAGGGCATTCAGTACTTC.

This clone was recorded many times. CDR3 nucleotides: TGTGCCTGGATCTCTAGAGGGCAGACCACCGGGGAGCTGTTTTTT. Translated: CAWISRGQTTGELFF. V usage is TRBV30 and J usage is TRBJ2-2, with D possibly TRBD2 on 5 matching bases. Germline CDR1 is GTSNPN and CDR2 is SVGIG (reference sequence). This CDR3 region has 15 residues. The V end lost 4 bases, the J end lost 4 bases, and 16 bases lay between the germline ends.

This clone has ten or more counts. This chain uses TRBV25-1 with TRBJ1-2; a possible D gene is TRBD1 (5 bases). V lost 7 bases, J lost 6 bases, and 18 bases lay in between. This CDR3 has 14 residues. Germline-derived CDR1 and CDR2 are MGHDK and SYGVNS. The CDR3 DNA follows: TGTGCCAGCAAGCATTTCCGAGGGGTCAATGGCTACACCTTC. Encoded protein: CASKHFRGVNGYTF.

The CDR3 reads CSASSAGQVREKLFF. The CDR3 DNA is TGCAGTGCTAGTTCAGCGGGACAGGTTAGGGAAAAACTGTTTTTT. The chain carries TRBV20-1 and TRBJ1-4; 8 positions agree with TRBD1. From germline, CDR1 is DFQATT and CDR2 SNEGSKA (reference sequence). The trim removed 3 bases at V and 8 bases at J, leaving 11 bases unmatched. There are 15 residues in the CDR3.

The table lists this clone with a few counts. At one end the junction does not follow the germline gene, possibly because of a read error. The V gene is TRBV6-5, the J gene TRBJ1-4; possibly TRBD1 for D (6 bases). Germline V gives CDR1 MNHEY, CDR2 SVGAGI. This CDR3 is 15 amino acids long. The CDR3 protein is CASSYRGRGNEKLFF. CDR3 bases: TGTGCTAGCAGTTACCGGGGGCGTGGGAATGAAAAACTGTTTTTT.

This chain uses TRBV6-5 with TRBJ1-3; D is uncertain. The ends were cut back, 0 bases at V and 2 bases at J, with 14 bases in the middle. The CDR3 has 17 residues. The germline CDR1 and CDR2 sequences are MNHEY and SVGAGI. In nucleotides, the CDR3 is TGTGCCAGCAGTTACTCGAGTTCGGTAGCGGCTGGAAACACCATATATTTT. It is translated as CASSYSSSVAAGNTIYF.

This chain uses TRBV11-3 with TRBJ1-4; 9 nucleotides line up with TRBD1. CDR1 and CDR2 (germline): SGHNT, YENEEA. The J segment lost 7 bases and the V segment lost 1 base, leaving 7 bases of the junction unmatched. The CDR3 has 16 amino acids. DNA for the CDR3: TGTGCCAGCAGCTTAGGAGAAGGGACAGGGACTGAAAAACTGTTTTTT. Encoded protein: CASSLGEGTGTEKLFF.

This clone turned up a few times. Possible read error: a much larger clone is one base away. This sequence joins TRBV7-6 and TRBJ2-5; 7 bases match TRBD1. The germline V gene encodes CDR1 SGHVS and CDR2 FNYEAQ. J was trimmed by 14 bases and V by 4 bases; bases with no gene match: 19. The CDR3 loop spans 15 amino acids. CDR3 bases: TGTGCCAGCAGCTCTCCCTACCGACAGGGTAAAGGGTTTTACTTC. Residues: CASSSPYRQGKGFYF.

This chain joins TRBV7-8 and TRBJ2-3; no firm D call. Trimming shortened V by 1 base and J by 4 bases, and 15 bases separated the two germline ends. The CDR3 is 16 amino acids. Germline assignment: CDR1 SGHVS and CDR2 FQNEAQ. The CDR3 here is CASSLVWSVSADTQYF. Here the CDR3 DNA reads TGTGCCAGCAGCTTAGTTTGGAGTGTGAGTGCAGATACGCAGTATTTT.

The chain carries TRBV3-1 and TRBJ1-1, with D unresolved. Trimming left V 5 bases short and J 4 bases short, with 20 bases between. The CDR3 has 16 residues. Germline V gives CDR1 LGHDT, CDR2 YNNKEL (reference sequence). The CDR3: CASSLQNGGRGTEAFF. CDR3 DNA sequence: TGTGCCAGCAGCTTACAAAACGGAGGGCGCGGCACTGAAGCTTTCTTT.

This clone has just a few counts. A read error may be the cause here, since a much bigger clone is one base away. Other DNA sequences within the sample encode an identical CDR3. This chain uses TRBV5-4 with TRBJ2-6; D possibly corresponds to TRBD1 (6 bases). This CDR3 region has 15 residues. Germline V gene data show CDR1 as SGHNT and CDR2 as YYREEE (reference sequence). The DNA for the CDR3 is TGTGCCAGCAGCTCGGACCTCGTGGGGGCCAACGTCCTGACCTTC. It yields the protein CASSSDLVGANVLTF.

This clone was observed many times. The V gene is TRBV11-2, the J gene TRBJ2-3; D possibly corresponds to TRBD2 (6 bases). The CDR3 covers 16 residues. Germline V lookup: CDR1 SGHAT, CDR2 FQNNGV. Trimming removed 0 bases at V and 2 bases at J, with 12 bases between. The CDR3 DNA follows: TGTGCCAGCAGCTTAGAGCGGGGCCCTTACACAGATACGCAGTATTTT. This codes for CASSLERGPYTDTQYF.

This clone was seen ten or more times. V gene TRBV19 combines with J gene TRBJ2-3; 8 bases agree with TRBD2. Germline values: CDR1 LNHDA, CDR2 SQIVND (reference sequence). This CDR3 has 13 residues. V was clipped by 7 bases and J by 7 bases; unmatched bases: 7. DNA of the CDR3: TGTGCCAGTAAACCGGGAGGGCCGAATACGCAGTATTTT. As protein: CASKPGGPNTQYF.

This clone was counted a few times. The chain carries TRBV6-1 and TRBJ2-1; D unresolved. Germline values: CDR1 MNHNS, CDR2 SASEGT. This CDR3 has 16 amino acids. V lost 1 base to trimming and J lost 0 bases, with 10 bases between them. CDR3 loop: CASSEDLWSSYNEQFF. CDR3 coding DNA: TGTGCCAGCAGTGAAGATTTATGGAGCTCCTACAATGAGCAGTTCTTC.